In this sample, the clone carrying this T cell receptor beta chain turned up a few times. Its target is unknown. The authors sorted CD4+ naive, central memory, regulatory and stem cell-like memory cells via CD45RO/CCR7/CD25/CD127/CD95/CD27. cDNA synthesis used the whole RNA isolate, giving expressed TCRB sequences. Here immunoSEQ multiplex PCR was the method, and the copy in TCRdb shows in-frame clones only, minus some. The data contain about 240,000 clones, about 15% of them singletons. The data are from a study of beta chain features in type 1 diabetes. Findings of the study overall: Sequencing from cDNA could over-represent high-TCR-expressing cells. Naive, central memory and regulatory TCRB repertoires appeared more similar among patients than healthy donors. All four CD4+ subsets from Type 1 diabetes patients carried moderately but significantly shorter TCRB CDR3s.

This CDR3 contains 16 residues. Trimming took 5 bases from V and 0 from J; bases not matched to a gene: 8. Looked up from germline, CDR1 is SGHTA and CDR2 is FQGNSA. The sample taken for sequencing was naive CD4+ T cells from blood. The chain joins TRBV7-2 to TRBJ1-1, with 8 bases lining up with TRBD1. The sequence came from a man younger than 45 with type 1 diabetes. In DNA form, the CDR3 reads TGTGCCAGCAGCACCGGGACAGGACTCATGAACACTGAAGCTTTCTTT. Amino acid sequence: CASSTGTGLMNTEAFF.